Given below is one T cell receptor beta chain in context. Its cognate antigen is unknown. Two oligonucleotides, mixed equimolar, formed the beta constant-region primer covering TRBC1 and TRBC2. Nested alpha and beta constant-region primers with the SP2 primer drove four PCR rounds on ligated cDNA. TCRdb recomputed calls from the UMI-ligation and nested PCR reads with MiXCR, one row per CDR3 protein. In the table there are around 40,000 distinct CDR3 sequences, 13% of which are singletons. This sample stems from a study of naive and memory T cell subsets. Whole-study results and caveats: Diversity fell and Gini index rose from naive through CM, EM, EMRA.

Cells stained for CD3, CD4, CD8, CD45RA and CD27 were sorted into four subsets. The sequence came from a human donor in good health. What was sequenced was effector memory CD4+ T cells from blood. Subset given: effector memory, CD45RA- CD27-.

The CDR3 loop reads CASSIIAGGPWNEQFF. The CDR3, as DNA: TGTGCCAGCAGCATAATAGCGGGAGGGCCTTGGAATGAGCAGTTCTTC. The chain joins TRBV7-2 to TRBJ2-1, with TRBD2 matching over 11 bases. CDR1 is SGHTA, CDR2 FQGNSA, per germline. CDR3 length equals 16 residues. Unmatched junction bases numbered 10, after V lost 5 bases and J lost 7 bases.